Reported below is one T cell receptor beta chain. Its recognized antigen is unknown. Per-base quality was not reported, and no clone a single base away is much larger than it. The record originates from a study of yellow fever vaccine responses in identical twins listed by TCRdb under 2018. For the wider study: In the study, vaccine-responding T cell clones were precisely tracked in identical twins.

The library was obtained by RT-PCR. Sequenced using an Illumina HiSeq 2500. Starting from the raw public reads, TCRdb applied fastp trimming at Q25, assembled clones with MiXCR and retained in-frame beta chains. Records with the same CDR3 protein are collapsed into one entry carrying the most frequent genes and DNA. The sample data list 15,000 or so distinct CDR3 sequences, and roughly 80% of these were observed just once. 1.8% of the sample belongs to the ten largest clones. CDR1 and CDR2 were assigned from the germline V gene as SGHAT and FQNNGV. Spanning cysteine to phenylalanine, the CDR3 consists of 15 amino acids. Solely the CDR3 DNA is kept, with 45 bases framed from the first base. V drops 5 bases and J drops 3 bases, leaving 16 bases in between. Here is what the overall study found, with its caveats: The authors reported that the T cell response to vaccination in identical twins appeared partly convergent and partly personalized.

The source material was T cells from blood (PBMCs), unsorted or a sorted subset (not recorded which), sampled before or after yellow fever vaccination (not recorded which). This clonotype originated in a woman under 30 who received the yellow fever vaccine. Donor details come from another sample of the same person, matched by shared clones. The sequence links TRBV11-2 to TRBJ2-5; TRBD2 is a possible D gene, resting on 6 matching bases. The CDR3 loop reads CASSPLRRVKETQYF. The nucleotides are TGTGCCAGCAGCCCGCTTAGGAGGGTCAAAGAGACCCAGTACTTC.